The TCR beta chain under discussion was sequenced for a study of cytomegalovirus exposure and HLA in healthy donors. Amplification used 60 Vbeta primers and 13 Jbeta primers. The data were produced by immunoSEQ multiplex PCR, yet TCRdb's version contains in-frame clones alone and is incomplete. The sample has around 300,000 clones, about 87% seen once. V was pared by 5 bases and J by 2 bases, with 3 bases of the junction left unmatched. CDR3 length: 16 amino acids. Germline V gives CDR1 PRHDT, CDR2 FYEKMQ (reference sequence). Study observations and caveats: Accurate predictions that matched the HLA-A and HLA-B alleles of most subjects were reportedly made from TCR beta sequences.

Remarks on this clone: Its target is not known.

Sequencing was done on a sample of PBMCs. The receptor was isolated from a woman aged 18-35 years in good health and CMV-seronegative. The chain uses TRBV13 and TRBJ2-7; 16 bases line up with TRBD2. DNA of the CDR3: TGTGCCAGCAGCACCGGGACTAGCGGGGGGGCCTACGAGCAGTACTTC. Translated: CASSTGTSGGAYEQYF.